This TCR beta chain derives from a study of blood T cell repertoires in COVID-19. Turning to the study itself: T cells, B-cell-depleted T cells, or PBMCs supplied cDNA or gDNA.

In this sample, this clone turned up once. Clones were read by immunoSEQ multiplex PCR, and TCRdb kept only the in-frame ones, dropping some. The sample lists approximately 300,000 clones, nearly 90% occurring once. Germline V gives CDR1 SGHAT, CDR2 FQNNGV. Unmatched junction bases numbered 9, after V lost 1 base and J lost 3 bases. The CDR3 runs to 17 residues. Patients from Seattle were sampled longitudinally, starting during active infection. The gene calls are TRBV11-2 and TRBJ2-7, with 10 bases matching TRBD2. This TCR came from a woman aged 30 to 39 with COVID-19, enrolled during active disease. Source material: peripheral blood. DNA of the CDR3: TGTGCCAGCAGCTTAGTGGGAACTAGCGGGGTTCTCTACGAGCAGTACTTC. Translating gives CASSLVGTSGVLYEQYF.